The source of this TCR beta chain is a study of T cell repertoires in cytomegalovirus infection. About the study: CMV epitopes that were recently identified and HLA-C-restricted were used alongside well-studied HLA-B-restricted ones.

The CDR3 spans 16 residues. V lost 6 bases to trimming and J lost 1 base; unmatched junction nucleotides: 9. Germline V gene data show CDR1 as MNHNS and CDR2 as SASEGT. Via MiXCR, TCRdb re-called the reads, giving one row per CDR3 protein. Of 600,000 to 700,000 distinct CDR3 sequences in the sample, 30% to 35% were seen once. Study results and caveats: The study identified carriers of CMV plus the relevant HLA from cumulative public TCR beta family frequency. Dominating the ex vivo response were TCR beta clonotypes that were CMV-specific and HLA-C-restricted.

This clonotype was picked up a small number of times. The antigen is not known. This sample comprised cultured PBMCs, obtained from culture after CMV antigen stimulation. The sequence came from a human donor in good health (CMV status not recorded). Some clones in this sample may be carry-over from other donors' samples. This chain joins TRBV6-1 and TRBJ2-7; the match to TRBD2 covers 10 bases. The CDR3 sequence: CASREGWTSGSYEQYF. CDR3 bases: TGTGCCAGCAGGGAGGGCTGGACTAGCGGATCCTACGAGCAGTACTTC.